One and the same sample provided the 18 T cell receptor beta chains below, sequenced in a study of cytomegalovirus exposure and HLA in healthy donors. Only in-frame clones appear in the TCRdb table, and some are missing; sequencing was by immunoSEQ multiplex PCR. The sample holds more than 120,000 clones, 70% to 90% seen once. The sample was PBMCs. These TCRs come from a man aged 18 to 30 in good health and CMV-seropositive.

This clone was recorded a few times. V gene TRBV11-2 combines with J gene TRBJ2-7; 7 bases are shared with TRBD1. Germline trimming cut 1 base from V and 5 bases from J; bases unmatched to any gene: 17. Germline V gene sequence: CDR1 SGHAT, CDR2 FQNNGV. This CDR3 region has 18 residues. This chain's CDR3 is CASSLGVGQASYEDEQYF. DNA for the CDR3: TGTGCCAGCAGCTTAGGTGTAGGACAGGCATCTTACGAGGACGAGCAGTACTTC. Together with reference TRBV11-2 and TRBJ2-7, the CDR3 gives the full variable domain: EAGVAQSPRYKIIEKRQSVAFWCNPISGHATLYWYQQILGQGPKLLIQFQNNGVVDDSQLPKDRFSAERLKGVDSTLKIQPAKLEDSAVYLCASSLGVGQASYEDEQYFGPGTRLTVT.

The chain is built from TRBV7-3 and TRBJ2-1, with 7 bases lining up with TRBD1. V lost 5 bases to trimming and J lost 5 bases; unmatched junction nucleotides: 3. This CDR3 contains 13 residues. Germline CDR1 is SGHTA and CDR2 is FQGTGA. This CDR3 is CASSRDRDNEQFF. DNA of the CDR3: TGTGCCAGCAGCCGAGACAGGGACAATGAGCAGTTCTTC.

The rearrangement joins TRBV7-9 to TRBJ1-6, with unresolved D. CDR3 length: 14 residues. The ends were cut back, 1 base at V and 10 bases at J, with 11 bases in the middle. Per germline, CDR1 SEHNR and CDR2 FQNEAQ (reference sequence). This chain's CDR3 is CASSLGGSGSPLHF. The CDR3 DNA is TGTGCCAGCAGCTTAGGCGGGAGCGGGTCACCCCTCCACTTT.

The V and J genes are TRBV19 and TRBJ1-2; a possible D gene is TRBD1 (6 bases). Germline CDR1 is LNHDA and CDR2 is SQIVND (reference sequence). The germline V and J ends were trimmed by 10 bases and 2 bases, with 17 bases remaining between them. This CDR3 is built from 14 residues. The CDR3 DNA is TGTGCCACGAAGTTCAGGGGCCCGAACTATGGCTACACCTTC. It is translated as CATKFRGPNYGYTF.

This clone was recorded once. The CDR3 here is CASSLQTYSGNTIYF. In DNA, the CDR3 is TGTGCCAGCAGCTTGCAAACTTACTCTGGAAACACCATATATTTT. V usage is TRBV7-8 and J usage is TRBJ1-3; no clear D. The CDR3 has 15 residues. Deletions cut 3 bases from V and 0 bases from J, with 9 bases between. Germline loops: CDR1 SGHVS, CDR2 FQNEAQ.

The V gene is TRBV2, the J gene TRBJ1-2; no definite D call. The V and J ends lost 7 bases and 1 base respectively, with 7 bases between them. Germline CDR1 and CDR2: SNHLY and FYNNEI. The CDR3 contains 12 residues. This chain's CDR3 is CASTEGNYGYTF. DNA for the CDR3: TGTGCCAGCACCGAGGGTAACTATGGCTACACCTTC.

The chain is built from TRBV19 and TRBJ1-2, with D maybe TRBD1 (6 bases). Germline CDR1 is LNHDA and CDR2 is SQIVND (reference sequence). With 4 bases removed from V and 8 bases from J, the gap between germline ends came to 11 bases. CDR3 size: 12 residues. CDR3 loop: CASSKDRSGYTF. CDR3 DNA sequence: TGTGCCAGTAGTAAGGACAGATCCGGCTACACCTTC.

The CDR3 is CASSLTSGSFYEQYF. DNA for the CDR3: TGTGCCAGCAGTTTGACTAGCGGGAGTTTCTACGAGCAGTACTTC. The chain combines TRBV7-9 with TRBJ2-7; 12 positions agree with TRBD2. The J segment lost 3 bases and the V segment lost 6 bases, leaving 6 bases of the junction unmatched. This CDR3 is 15 amino acids long. Germline V gene data show CDR1 as SEHNR and CDR2 as FQNEAQ (reference sequence).

In DNA, the CDR3 is TGTGCCATCAGCGAGCGGGGGGTCTCCTACGAGCAGTACTTC. This codes for CAISERGVSYEQYF. The J gene is TRBJ2-7, the V gene TRBV10-3, with 9 bases aligning to TRBD2. Per the germline V gene, CDR1 is ENHRY and CDR2 is SYGVKD. V shed 6 bases and J 0 bases; nucleotides not matched to a gene: 3. This CDR3 contains 14 residues.

The V call is TRBV2, the J call TRBJ2-3; no reliable D call. The V end lost 6 bases, the J end lost 6 bases, and 10 bases lay between the germline ends. The CDR3 has 12 amino acids. The germline CDR1 and CDR2 sequences are SNHLY and FYNNEI. The CDR3 is CASRTLRDTQYF. For the CDR3, the DNA is TGTGCCAGCAGGACCCTCAGGGATACGCAGTATTTT.

CDR3 DNA: TGTGCCACCAGCAGGGCCGGGACAGGGGTTCACGGGGAGCTGTTTTTT. Protein product: CATSRAGTGVHGELFF. The V and J genes are TRBV15 and TRBJ2-2; TRBD1 agrees at 10 bases. Per germline, CDR1 LNHNV and CDR2 YYDKDF (reference sequence). The J segment lost 7 bases and the V segment lost 3 bases, leaving 8 bases of the junction unmatched. CDR3 length: 16 amino acids.

The CDR3 DNA is TGTGCCAGCAGCTTACGTCTAGCGGGGTCCGAACAAGAGACCCAGTACTTC. Translation gives CASSLRLAGSEQETQYF. The rearrangement joins TRBV7-6 to TRBJ2-5, with TRBD2 matching over 9 bases. The junction had 9 bases not matched to a gene; V was cut back by 2 bases and J by 2 bases. The germline V gene has CDR1 SGHVS and CDR2 FNYEAQ. The CDR3 has 17 amino acids.

V is TRBV25-1 and J is TRBJ2-3, with D possibly matching TRBD1 (6 bases). The CDR3 has 13 amino acids. Germline V lookup: CDR1 MGHDK, CDR2 SYGVNS. Trimming shortened V by 5 bases and J by 8 bases, and 14 bases separated the two germline ends. The DNA for the CDR3 is TGTGCCAGCAGTCCCCCAGGGGTTAGTACGCAGTATTTT. Translated: CASSPPGVSTQYF.

This rearrangement joins TRBV19 to TRBJ1-1; no firm D call. V shed 4 bases and J shed 4 bases, with 13 bases lying between them. This CDR3 is 14 amino acids long. CDR1 and CDR2 (germline): LNHDA, SQIVND (reference sequence). CDR3 nucleotides: TGTGCCAGTAGTACCTGGACTTGGGCCACTGAAGCTTTCTTT. It translates to CASSTWTWATEAFF.

This chain joins TRBV2 and TRBJ1-4; D unresolved. Germline V gene sequence: CDR1 SNHLY, CDR2 FYNNEI. The CDR3 length is 14 residues. Deletions cut 3 bases from V and 2 bases from J, with 7 bases between. The CDR3 region is CASSEGRTNEKLFF. CDR3 bases: TGTGCCAGCAGTGAGGGGAGGACTAATGAAAAACTGTTTTTT.

This clone appeared once. The chain couples TRBV6-4 to TRBJ1-1; D is possibly TRBD1 (5 bases). The germline CDR1 and CDR2 sequences are MRHNA and SNTAGT. V was cut by 7 bases and J by 1 base, with 16 bases left in between. The CDR3 runs to 15 residues. CDR3 region: CASNTLGHTNTEAFF. CDR3 bases: TGTGCCAGCAATACATTGGGGCATACGAACACTGAAGCTTTCTTT.

The chain carries TRBV5-1 and TRBJ1-5, with TRBD1 matching 8 bases. The V and J ends lost 3 bases and 2 bases, in that order; junction bases with no gene match: 4. The germline V gene has CDR1 SGHRS and CDR2 YFSETQ. CDR3 size: 15 residues. The CDR3 DNA reads as TGCGCCAGCAGCTGGACAGGGTCGGGCAATCAGCCCCAGCATTTT. Translating it yields CASSWTGSGNQPQHF.

The CDR3 reads CASSLGGRDTQYF. The CDR3 nucleotides read TGTGCCAGCAGCTTGGGCGGGCGAGATACGCAGTATTTT. The chain couples TRBV5-4 to TRBJ2-3, with D possibly being TRBD2 (5 bases). Germline CDR1 and CDR2: SGHNT and YYREEE (reference sequence). The ends were cut back, 0 bases at V and 5 bases at J, with 7 bases in the middle. This CDR3 contains 13 residues. Based on the CDR3 plus reference TRBV5-4 and TRBJ2-3, the full variable domain is ETGVTQSPTHLIKTRGQQVTLRCSSQSGHNTVSWYQQALGQGPQFIFQYYREEENGRGNFPPRFSGLQFPNYSSELNVNALELDDSALYLCASSLGGRDTQYFGPGTRLTVL.